A selection of T cell receptor beta chains follows, all from one sample in a study of shared clonotypes between healthy human individuals. Profiling relied on immunoSEQ multiplex PCR, and the TCRdb table lists in-frame clones only, not all of them. The table lists around 500,000 clones, 79% of them singletons, with approximately 12% in the top ten. Sample: PBMCs. These receptors were obtained from a woman aged 40 to 50 in good health. Some clones in this sample may be carry-over from other donors' samples. Both conserved end residues are part of each CDR3. D genes are given only for firm matches. Clone size appears in some rows only: once, few, many, or a class for an expanded clone.

DNA: TGTGCCAGCAGTAGAGACAGGGCTACCACAGATACGCAGTATTTT
CDR3: CASSRDRATTDTQYF
size: -
J: TRBJ2-3
V: TRBV6-1
D: TRBD1
length: 15

DNA: TGTGCCAGCAGTTTAGGGGGGACTAAGGTCTTC
CDR3: CASSLGGTKVF
size: many
J: TRBJ2-1
V: TRBV27
D: TRBD2
length: 11

DNA: TGCGCCAGCAGCTCGGGACGGATCAACACCGGGGAGCTGTTTTTT
CDR3: CASSSGRINTGELFF
size: -
J: TRBJ2-2
V: TRBV5-1
D: -
length: 15

DNA: TGTGCCAGCAGCCCCACAAGGGGGGAGTTGAAGTACTTC
CDR3: CASSPTRGELKYF
size: -
J: TRBJ2-7
V: TRBV7-9
D: -
length: 13

DNA: TGTGCCTGGAGTACCTCAGGGACCGACTACGAGCAGTACTTC
CDR3: CAWSTSGTDYEQYF
size: once
J: TRBJ2-7
V: TRBV30
D: -
length: 14

DNA: TGTGCCAGCAGCTTAGGGTTCGATGAGCAGTTCTTC
CDR3: CASSLGFDEQFF
size: -
J: TRBJ2-1
V: TRBV11-3
D: -
length: 12

DNA: TGTGCCAGCAGCGTAGCACAGAGTGATGGCTACACCTTC
CDR3: CASSVAQSDGYTF
size: once
J: TRBJ1-2
V: TRBV9
D: -
length: 13

DNA: TGTGCTAGTGCCACCCCCCGGGGGTCAAGCTCCTACAATGAGCAGTTCTTC
CDR3: CASATPRGSSSYNEQFF
size: -
J: TRBJ2-1
V: TRBV12-5
D: -
length: 17

DNA: TGTGCCAGCAGCTTGGGGCTAGCGGGAATCTACGAGCAGTACTTC
CDR3: CASSLGLAGIYEQYF
size: -
J: TRBJ2-7
V: TRBV5-8
D: TRBD2
length: 15

DNA: TGCGCCAGCAGCTTTAGCGGAGCCTCCGGCGGTGAGCAGTTCTTC
CDR3: CASSFSGASGGEQFF
size: -
J: TRBJ2-1
V: TRBV5-1
D: -
length: 15

DNA: TGTGCCAGCAGTTCGTGGCGGACCAAAAACATTCAGTACTTC
CDR3: CASSSWRTKNIQYF
size: -
J: TRBJ2-4
V: TRBV5-4
D: -
length: 14

DNA: TGTGCCAGCAGTTTGGCACGGAATACGCAGTATTTT
CDR3: CASSLARNTQYF
size: once
J: TRBJ2-3
V: TRBV28
D: -
length: 12

DNA: TGTGCCAGCAGACCCAAAGGATTGCGAAGCACAGATACGCAGTATTTT
CDR3: CASRPKGLRSTDTQYF
size: -
J: TRBJ2-3
V: TRBV2
D: -
length: 16

DNA: TGTGCCAGCAGTGAAAGCGGGGAGATAAATGGCTACACCTTC
CDR3: CASSESGEINGYTF
size: -
J: TRBJ1-2
V: TRBV2
D: -
length: 14

DNA: TGTGCCAGCAAATCTGGCGGACAGCGGCGTGGCTACACCTTC
CDR3: CASKSGGQRRGYTF
size: -
J: TRBJ1-2
V: TRBV5-4
D: -
length: 14

DNA: TGCGCCAGCAGCTTGTTTACGGGAACCCAAGAGACCCAGTACTTC
CDR3: CASSLFTGTQETQYF
size: -
J: TRBJ2-5
V: TRBV5-1
D: -
length: 15

DNA: TGCGCCAGCAGCCAGGGACTAGCGGGAGTAACGCAGGAGCAGTTCTTC
CDR3: CASSQGLAGVTQEQFF
size: -
J: TRBJ2-1
V: TRBV5-1
D: TRBD2
length: 16

DNA: TGTGCCAGCAACCGGGGGGCATACGATGATGAGCAGTTCTTC
CDR3: CASNRGAYDDEQFF
size: -
J: TRBJ2-1
V: TRBV6-5
D: -
length: 14

DNA: TGTGCCAGCAGTCCGGGACAGTCCTACGAGCAGTACTTC
CDR3: CASSPGQSYEQYF
size: -
J: TRBJ2-7
V: TRBV28
D: TRBD1
length: 13

DNA: TGTGCCACCAGCGCGACCCGGGACGGAAAACTGTTTTTT
CDR3: CATSATRDGKLFF
size: once
J: TRBJ1-4
V: TRBV15
D: -
length: 13

DNA: TGTGCCAGCTCACACATGGACGGATCCTACGAGCAGTACTTC
CDR3: CASSHMDGSYEQYF
size: few
J: TRBJ2-7
V: TRBV18
D: -
length: 14

DNA: TGTGCCAGCAGCTTAGGGGGTCCAGGTCCCTACGAGCAGTACTTC
CDR3: CASSLGGPGPYEQYF
size: -
J: TRBJ2-7
V: TRBV7-9
D: -
length: 15

DNA: TGTGCCAGCAGTCGGACAGTCAATCAGCCCCAGCATTTT
CDR3: CASSRTVNQPQHF
size: -
J: TRBJ1-5
V: TRBV28
D: -
length: 13

DNA: TGTGCCAGCACCCGACAGGCCTCCGCAGATACGCAGTATTTT
CDR3: CASTRQASADTQYF
size: -
J: TRBJ2-3
V: TRBV2
D: -
length: 14

DNA: TGTGCCAGCTCTACCGGGCCCGCGGATGCTTTCTTT
CDR3: CASSTGPADAFF
size: -
J: TRBJ1-1
V: TRBV28
D: -
length: 12

DNA: TGTGCCAGTAGCGTGTACAGGAGCGATCAGCCCCAGCATTTT
CDR3: CASSVYRSDQPQHF
size: -
J: TRBJ1-5
V: TRBV19
D: -
length: 14

DNA: TGTGCCAGCAGGCCCGACAGGGTCGGGGAGCTGTTTTTT
CDR3: CASRPDRVGELFF
size: -
J: TRBJ2-2
V: TRBV6-6
D: TRBD1
length: 13

DNA: TGCGCCAGCAGCTTGTACTCCGGGGGCGCCTCCGGGGAGCTGTTTTTT
CDR3: CASSLYSGGASGELFF
size: -
J: TRBJ2-2
V: TRBV5-1
D: -
length: 16

DNA: TGCGCCAGCAGCTTGGATGGACAGGGGGCGTTTGCTGAAGCTTTCTTT
CDR3: CASSLDGQGAFAEAFF
size: -
J: TRBJ1-1
V: TRBV5-1
D: TRBD1
length: 16

DNA: TGTGCCAGCAGCTACCGCCAGGGCGCGGAGCCCCAGCATTTT
CDR3: CASSYRQGAEPQHF
size: -
J: TRBJ1-5
V: TRBV13
D: -
length: 14

DNA: TGTGCCAGCAGCTTGGAATCCCATAGCTCCTACGAGCAGTACTTC
CDR3: CASSLESHSSYEQYF
size: -
J: TRBJ2-7
V: TRBV11-2
D: -
length: 15

DNA: TGCGCCAGCAGTGAAAGGGCTAGCGGGAGGAGGGACAATGAGCAGTTCTTC
CDR3: CASSERASGRRDNEQFF
size: -
J: TRBJ2-1
V: TRBV10-2
D: TRBD2
length: 17

DNA: TGTGCCAGCAGTTCCTTAGCGGGAGGGCCGACAGATACGCAGTATTTT
CDR3: CASSSLAGGPTDTQYF
size: -
J: TRBJ2-3
V: TRBV6-5
D: TRBD2
length: 16

DNA: TGCGCCAGCAGCCAGACTAGCGGGAGATTAAGTGAGCAGTTCTTC
CDR3: CASSQTSGRLSEQFF
size: -
J: TRBJ2-1
V: TRBV4-3
D: TRBD2
length: 15

DNA: TGTGCCAGCAGTAGAGGGACCTACGAGCAGTACTTC
CDR3: CASSRGTYEQYF
size: -
J: TRBJ2-7
V: TRBV25-1
D: -
length: 12

DNA: TGTGCCAGCAGTTCTGCCAACACCATATATTTT
CDR3: CASSSANTIYF
size: -
J: TRBJ1-3
V: TRBV28
D: -
length: 11

DNA: TGTGCCAGCAGCCAAGATTTAAGGTGGGACTACAATGAGCAGTTCTTC
CDR3: CASSQDLRWDYNEQFF
size: once
J: TRBJ2-1
V: TRBV4-2
D: -
length: 16